This T cell receptor beta chain was retrieved from a study of neoadjuvant nivolumab and ipilimumab in lung cancer. Sequencing used immunoSEQ multiplex PCR; TCRdb keeps in-frame clones, though not all of them. The table lists about 30,000 clones, about 83% of them singletons. Germline V lookup: CDR1 PRHDT, CDR2 FYEKMQ (reference sequence). The V and J ends lost 8 bases and 6 bases respectively, with 20 bases between them. The length of the CDR3 is 14 residues. This sequence was found in an adult with non-small cell lung cancer. This sequence joins TRBV13 and TRBJ2-7; D is uncertain. The material was tumor tissue, obtained after neoadjuvant nivolumab, alone or with ipilimumab, at or shortly before surgery. CDR3 bases: TGTGCCAGCGCGTCGGGCGGTCTACCTGTCGAGCAGTACTTC. Residues: CASASGGLPVEQYF. The complete variable domain, with remaining parts taken from reference TRBV13 and TRBJ2-7, reads AAGVIQSPRHLIKEKRETATLKCYPIPRHDTVYWYQQGPGQDPQFLISFYEKMQSDKGSIPDRFSAQQFSDYHSELNMSSLELGDSALYFCASASGGLPVEQYFGPGTRLTVT.